This T cell receptor beta chain comes out of a study of CD8 T cells in Susac syndrome. FACS enriched CD8+ TEMRA cells, while bulk CD8+ and CD4+ were negatively isolated. CDR3 length equals 16 residues. With 5 bases removed from V and 1 base from J, the gap between germline ends came to 15 bases. Germline CDR1 is MNHEY and CDR2 is SMNVEV (reference sequence). An input of roughly 0.5 to 1 ug of RNA was subjected to reverse transcription using random hexamers. Amplification of TCR beta CDR3 by immunoSEQ multiplex PCR spanned 54 Vbeta and 13 Jbeta. TCRdb analysed the immunoSEQ multiplex PCR reads with MiXCR anew, one entry per CDR3 protein. This table holds around 80,000 distinct CDR3 sequences, around 94% found once.

This chain links TRBV27 with TRBJ1-5, with D perhaps TRBD1 (6 bases). The clonotype comes from a human donor in good health. Sequences were obtained from CD8+ T cells from PBMCs. The CDR3 DNA is TGTGCCAGCAGTAGGACAGCTTTCGGGAGCAATCAGCCCCAGCATTTT. It specifies CASSRTAFGSNQPQHF.